This TCR beta chain was recovered during a study of OX40 agonist ivuxolimab in advanced cancers. Study-wide results and caveats: There was clonal expansion of CD4+ and CD8+ blood T cells by week 6 at 0.1 to 3.0 mg/kg.

Repertoires were generated with immunoSEQ multiplex PCR, while TCRdb's copy carries only in-frame clones and drops some. The repertoire consists of roughly 140,000 clones, with around 94% occurring once and the leading ten covering approximately 0.3%. The CDR3 is 18 residues long. Trimming took 5 bases from V and 0 from J, leaving 20 bases between them. The germline V gene encodes CDR1 LNHDA and CDR2 SQIVND (reference sequence). As for this clone: Its target is not known.

This TCR was recovered from an adult with an advanced solid tumor such as melanoma, head and neck, liver or kidney cancer. Source: CD4+ or CD8+ T cells sorted from blood, taken in a trial of the OX40 agonist ivuxolimab. This chain joins TRBV19 and TRBJ1-5; tentative D call: TRBD1 (6 bases). CDR3 amino acids: CASSLRFTGTYSNQPQHF. The CDR3 DNA sequence: TGTGCCAGTAGTCTACGTTTCACAGGGACCTATAGCAATCAGCCCCAGCATTTT.